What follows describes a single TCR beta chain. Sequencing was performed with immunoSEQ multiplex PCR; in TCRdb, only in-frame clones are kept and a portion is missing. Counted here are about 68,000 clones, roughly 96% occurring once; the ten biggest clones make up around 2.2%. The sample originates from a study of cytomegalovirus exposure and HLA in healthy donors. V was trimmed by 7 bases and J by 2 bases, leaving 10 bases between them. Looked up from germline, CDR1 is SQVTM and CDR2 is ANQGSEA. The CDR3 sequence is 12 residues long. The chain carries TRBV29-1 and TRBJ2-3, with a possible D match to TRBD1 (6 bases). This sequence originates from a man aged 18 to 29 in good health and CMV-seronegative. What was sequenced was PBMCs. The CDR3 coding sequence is TGCAGCGCCAGGGGTACCACAGATACGCAGTATTTT. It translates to CSARGTTDTQYF.